This entry lists 24 T cell receptor beta chains sequenced from one sample in a study of blood T cells in healthy people across ages. A second PCR of roughly 7 to 11 cycles used a sample-barcoded 5' primer and a J-beta primer mix. TCRdb re-called the 5' RACE reads through MiXCR, storing one row per CDR3 protein. The table shows some 800,000 distinct CDR3 sequences, with roughly 25% occurring only once. This sample was shared with a second study, whose subject was T cells of mothers and their children.

The sequenced sample was blood. These receptors all come from a boy aged 10-17 years in good health.

The sample holds a few counts of this clonotype. The chain carries TRBV27 and TRBJ2-7; D assignment may be TRBD1 or TRBD2 (6 bases each). CDR1 MNHEY and CDR2 SMNVEV come from the germline V gene (reference sequence). V was cut by 1 base and J by 2 bases, with 15 bases left in between. The CDR3 is 16 residues long. The CDR3 DNA sequence: TGTGCCAGCAGTTTATTCCTGCGGGACAAGCCCTACGAGCAGTACTTC. It is translated as CASSLFLRDKPYEQYF.

The chain links TRBV11-2 to TRBJ1-1; D uncertain. There are 14 residues in the CDR3. Deletions cut 3 bases from V and 3 bases from J, with 11 bases between. The germline gives CDR1 SGHAT, CDR2 FQNNGV. The CDR3 DNA is TGTGCCAGCAGCTTCGTTGAGGAGGACACTGAAGCTTTCTTT. It specifies CASSFVEEDTEAFF.

V gene TRBV5-1 combines with J gene TRBJ2-4, with a possible D match to TRBD1 (6 bases). This CDR3 region has 14 residues. Germline V gene data show CDR1 as SGHRS and CDR2 as YFSETQ. Trimming pared 4 bases from V and 3 bases from J, leaving 11 bases between. DNA of the CDR3: TGCGCCAGCAGCACACAGGGTGACAAAAACATTCAGTACTTC. Residues: CASSTQGDKNIQYF.

This clonotype was seen a few times. V and J are TRBV6-5 and TRBJ1-1; D possibly corresponds to TRBD1 (5 bases). V was pared by 1 base and J by 2 bases, with 8 bases between. The germline V gene encodes CDR1 MNHEY and CDR2 SVGAGI. The CDR3 loop spans 14 amino acids. The CDR3 here is CASSYFQGNTEAFF. The DNA of the CDR3 is TGTGCCAGCAGTTACTTCCAGGGTAACACTGAAGCTTTCTTT.

The chain joins TRBV24-1 to TRBJ1-2, with 9 bases that match TRBD1. The V and J ends lost 2 bases and 4 bases, in that order; junction bases with no gene match: 13. The CDR3 runs to 18 residues. The V gene's germline CDR1 is KGHDR and CDR2 SFDVKD. CDR3 sequence reads: CATSDSRPGQGDLYGYTF. The DNA of the CDR3 is TGTGCCACCAGTGATTCTCGTCCGGGACAGGGAGACCTCTATGGCTACACCTTC.

This clonotype was counted between two and nine times. The V call is TRBV6-5, the J call TRBJ1-1; no firm D call. This CDR3 region has 11 residues. Germline V gene data show CDR1 as MNHEY and CDR2 as SVGAGI. CDR3 sequence: CASGINTEAFF. CDR3 sequence (DNA): TGTGCGAGCGGGATCAACACTGAAGCTTTCTTT.

This clonotype was recorded a few times. This chain uses TRBV6-2 or TRBV6-3 with TRBJ1-2, with no clear D. Per the germline V gene, CDR1 is MNHEY and CDR2 is SVGEGT. The CDR3 is 13 residues long. V gave up 7 bases and J gave up 2 bases, with 11 bases separating them. CDR3 residues: CASTKGINYGYTF. CDR3 DNA: TGTGCCAGCACGAAAGGGATCAACTATGGCTACACCTTC.

This clonotype was seen a single time. The chain is built from TRBV20-1 and TRBJ2-5; D possibly corresponds to TRBD2 (5 bases). The DNA end favors TRBJ2-1, so the J call may be wrong. The CDR3 sequence is 15 residues long. CDR1 is DFQATT, CDR2 SNEGSKA, per germline (reference sequence). DNA of the CDR3: TGCAGTGCTAGAGGGAGTTCTACTAGTTTAGTAACCCAGTTCTTC. This codes for CSARGSSTSLVTQFF.

V and J are TRBV7-3 and TRBJ2-7; 8 bases agree with TRBD1. This CDR3 is 15 amino acids long. The V and J ends lost 1 base and 3 bases, in that order; junction bases with no gene match: 5. Germline V gene data show CDR1 as SGHTA and CDR2 as FQGTGA. CDR3 region: CASSLSPTGVYEQYF. CDR3 coding DNA: TGTGCCAGCAGCTTAAGTCCGACAGGGGTCTACGAGCAGTACTTC.

The chain is built from TRBV12-5 and TRBJ2-7, with D perhaps being TRBD1 or TRBD2 (5 bases each). CDR3 length: 13 amino acids. The V gene's germline CDR1 is LGHNT and CDR2 FRNRAP. V lost 6 bases, J lost 0 bases, and 9 bases lay in between. The CDR3 sequence: CASGPGTSYEQYF. The CDR3 DNA is TGTGCTAGTGGCCCGGGGACCTCCTACGAGCAGTACTTC.

The chain is built from TRBV28 and TRBJ2-7; 10 bases fit TRBD2. Judging by the DNA end, TRBJ2-1 fits better; the J call may be wrong. CDR3 length: 15 residues. Germline CDR1 is MDHEN and CDR2 is SYDVKM. The CDR3 reads CASSLQQREGAEQFF. The DNA of the CDR3 is TGTGCCAGCAGTTTACAGCAGCGGGAGGGTGCTGAGCAGTTCTTC.

This clonotype showed up many times. The rearrangement joins TRBV15 to TRBJ2-1; 7 nucleotides agree with TRBD2. Germline V gene sequence: CDR1 LNHNV, CDR2 YYDKDF (reference sequence). V lost 5 bases and J lost 3; bases outside the gene matches: 13. CDR3 size: 17 residues. The CDR3 reads CATSQHSGASGYNEQFF. The CDR3 DNA reads TGTGCCACCAGCCAACACTCCGGGGCTAGCGGCTACAATGAGCAGTTCTTC.

The sample holds a few counts of this clonotype. The chain links TRBV9 to TRBJ2-7, with TRBD2 matching 8 bases. The CDR3 totals 14 residues. The V segment lost 5 bases and the J segment 1 base; nucleotides outside the gene matches: 5. CDR1 and CDR2 from the germline V gene are SGDLS and YYNGEE. Here the CDR3 reads CASSPSGYSYEQYF. The DNA for the CDR3 is TGTGCCAGCAGTCCTAGCGGGTATTCCTACGAGCAGTACTTC. Based on the CDR3 plus reference TRBV9 and TRBJ2-7, the full variable domain is DSGVTQTPKHLITATGQRVTLRCSPRSGDLSVYWYQQSLDQGLQFLIQYYNGEERAKGNILERFSAQQFPDLHSELNLSSLELGDSALYFCASSPSGYSYEQYFGPGTRLTVT.

The rearrangement uses TRBV7-9 and TRBJ2-4, with a tentative D call TRBD2 (6 bases). With 5 bases removed from V and 1 base from J, the gap between germline ends came to 15 bases. Germline V gene sequence: CDR1 SEHNR, CDR2 FQNEAQ (reference sequence). This CDR3 is built from 16 residues. The CDR3 protein is CASSTRLDSAKNIQYF. The CDR3 DNA is TGTGCCAGCAGCACCCGACTAGATTCGGCCAAAAACATTCAGTACTTC.

The chain couples TRBV29-1 to TRBJ2-7; no clear D gene. The germline gives CDR1 SQVTM, CDR2 ANQGSEA. The CDR3 consists of 13 residues. V shed 6 bases and J shed 2 bases, with 14 bases lying between them. CDR3 nucleotides: TGCAGCGTGTCCCCTCCTTGGACCTACGAGCAGTACTTC. This codes for CSVSPPWTYEQYF.

The rearrangement joins TRBV7-2 to TRBJ2-1, with D possibly being TRBD1 or TRBD2 (5 bases each). The V and J ends lost 5 bases and 8 bases respectively, with 22 bases between them. The CDR3 is 16 amino acids. Germline V gives CDR1 SGHTA, CDR2 FQGNSA. CDR3 protein: CASSVPKLVVGDEQFF. CDR3 coding DNA: TGTGCCAGCAGCGTCCCAAAACTAGTTGTAGGGGATGAGCAGTTCTTC.

This clonotype was seen more than once but under ten times. This chain connects TRBV7-3 to TRBJ2-1; either TRBD1 or TRBD2 may supply D (7 bases each). The CDR3 is made up of 14 amino acids. Trimming stripped 2 bases from V and 15 bases from J, with 20 bases between. Germline-derived CDR1 and CDR2 are SGHTA and FQGTGA. The CDR3 nucleotides are TGTGCCAGCAGCTTAGATTCAGGGGGGGCCCCTCCGTTCTTC. As protein: CASSLDSGGAPPFF.

This clonotype was seen a few times. V is TRBV7-2 and J is TRBJ2-1, with unresolved D. Germline V lookup: CDR1 SGHTA, CDR2 FQGNSA. The CDR3 is 15 amino acids. V gave up 2 bases and J gave up 0 bases, with 8 bases separating them. CDR3 bases: TGTGCCAGCAGCTTAACCTTTAGCTCCTACAATGAGCAGTTCTTC. Translation: CASSLTFSSYNEQFF.

This clonotype was observed a handful of times. The chain links TRBV6-2 or TRBV6-3 to TRBJ2-7, with TRBD1 identical over 7 bases. Germline V CDR1 and CDR2: MNHEY, SVGEGT. The CDR3 spans 14 residues. The V segment lost 5 bases and the J segment 3 bases; nucleotides outside the gene matches: 7. This CDR3 is CASSPTTGFYEQYF. The CDR3 region has the DNA TGTGCCAGCAGTCCCACGACAGGGTTCTACGAGCAGTACTTC.

The table lists this clonotype with a few counts. The chain recombines TRBV20-1 with TRBJ2-7; 11 bases are a match to TRBD2. V lost 0 bases, J lost 3 bases, and 13 bases stayed unmatched. CDR3 size: 18 residues. Germline CDR1 and CDR2: DFQATT and SNEGSKA (reference sequence). CDR3 DNA: TGCAGTGCTAGAGATCTCTTTAGCGGGGGGGGGAAAAACTACGAGCAGTACTTC. Translated: CSARDLFSGGGKNYEQYF.

This clonotype was observed a few times. The J gene is TRBJ2-1, the V gene TRBV29-1; TRBD1 matches 12 bases. TRBJ2-7 matches the DNA end more closely, so the J call is doubtful. Germline V gene lookup returns CDR1 SQVTM and CDR2 ANQGSEA. The CDR3 totals 14 residues. The CDR3 spells CSVDRGTGGEEQYF. CDR3 coding DNA: TGCAGCGTTGATAGGGGGACAGGGGGCGAAGAGCAGTACTTC.

This clonotype was counted many times. The chain recombines TRBV5-5 with TRBJ2-1; TRBD2 aligns across 9 bases. The V gene's germline CDR1 is SGHKS and CDR2 YYEKEE (reference sequence). CDR3 length: 14 amino acids. The V segment lost 4 bases and the J segment 7 bases; nucleotides outside the gene matches: 6. The CDR3 region is CASSPQTSGNEQFF. CDR3 nucleotide sequence: TGTGCCAGCAGCCCCCAGACTAGCGGAAATGAGCAGTTCTTC. Filled out from reference TRBV5-5 and TRBJ2-1, the complete variable domain reads DAGVTQSPTHLIKTRGQQVTLRCSPISGHKSVSWYQQVLGQGPQFIFQYYEKEERGRGNFPDRFSARQFPNYSSELNVNALLLGDSALYLCASSPQTSGNEQFFGPGTRLTVL.

This clonotype turned up a few times. V usage is TRBV28 and J usage is TRBJ2-5; 16 positions match TRBD2. Germline values: CDR1 MDHEN, CDR2 SYDVKM. V lost 9 bases and J lost 2; bases outside the gene matches: 15. The CDR3 runs 19 residues. The CDR3 region is CARGLAGGLPTLIQETQYF. The CDR3 DNA follows: TGTGCCAGGGGACTAGCGGGGGGGCTTCCCACGTTAATACAAGAGACCCAGTACTTC.

This clonotype was seen a handful of times. This CDR3 is CASSPSPNTEAFF. The CDR3 nucleotides read TGTGCCAGCAGCCCCTCACCGAACACTGAAGCTTTCTTT. The J gene is TRBJ1-1, the V gene TRBV7-3; no reliable D call. CDR3 length: 13 amino acids. Germline V gene sequence: CDR1 SGHTA, CDR2 FQGTGA. Trimming left V 5 bases short and J 1 base short, with 8 bases between.